The entry below gives a single TCR beta chain sequence along with its context. Antigen unknown. Only in-frame clones appear in the TCRdb table, and some are missing; sequencing was by immunoSEQ multiplex PCR. The sample yields about 42,000 clones, roughly four fifths seen once. V shed 3 bases and J shed 7 bases, with 10 bases lying between them. Germline assignment: CDR1 MNHEY and CDR2 SVGAGI. This CDR3 is built from 14 residues. The data belong to a study of memory B cells and T cells in multiple sclerosis. After stimulus-free culture, autoproliferating CFSE-dim and non-proliferating CFSE-high T cells were sequenced separately. Cultures began with 45 million to 50 million CFSE-labeled PBMCs, unstimulated for six to seven days, with replicate wells pooled. CFSE at 0.45 to 0.65 uM labeled the PBMCs, which were then cultured unstimulated. Study-level results: Compartments had unequal clone-set sizes, affecting shared clonotype counts.

This sequence joins TRBV6-5 and TRBJ1-6; tentative D call: TRBD1 (5 bases). Material: PBMCs from blood kept in culture. This TCR came from a human donor with multiple sclerosis. This CDR3 reads CASSYGASNSPLHF. The CDR3 DNA reads as TGTGCCAGCAGTTATGGGGCTTCGAATTCACCCCTCCACTTT.